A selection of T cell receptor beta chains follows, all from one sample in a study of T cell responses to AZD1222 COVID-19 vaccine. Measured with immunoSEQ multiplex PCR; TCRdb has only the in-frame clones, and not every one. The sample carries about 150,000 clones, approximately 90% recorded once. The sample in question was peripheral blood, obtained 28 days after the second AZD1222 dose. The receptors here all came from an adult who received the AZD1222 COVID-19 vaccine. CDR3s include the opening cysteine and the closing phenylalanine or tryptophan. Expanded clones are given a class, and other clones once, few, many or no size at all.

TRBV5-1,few,CASSLGIETQYF
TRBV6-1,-,CASSEVGGSGYTF
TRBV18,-,CASSLGPLNTGELFF
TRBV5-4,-,CASSLGGGGLNTGELFF
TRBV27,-,CASALEPQGRDEQFF
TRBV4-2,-,CASSQVRTGGTNEQYF
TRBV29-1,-,CSVAQTTEKLFF
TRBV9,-,CASSVGFRSYGYTF
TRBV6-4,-,CASSPSGRAYEQYF
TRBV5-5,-,CASSLDGARNSPLHF
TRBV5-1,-,CASRGGSMNTEAFF
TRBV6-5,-,CASSGRDTEAFF
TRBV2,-,CASRRASGWEQYF
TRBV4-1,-,CASSQTTSPYNEQFF
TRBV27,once,CASSSRDRGPNTEAFF
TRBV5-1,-,CASSLYFGDNQPQHF
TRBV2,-,CASSEVGVGSYNEQFF
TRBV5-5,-,CASSWTGEETQYF
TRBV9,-,CASSQTTGYYGYTF
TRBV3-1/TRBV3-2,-,CASSQGTTEAFF
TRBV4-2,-,CASSTRGGFDEQYF
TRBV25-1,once,CATVDLSGYTF
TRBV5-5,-,CASRRGGISYNEQFF
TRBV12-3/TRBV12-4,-,CASSFSNQPQHF
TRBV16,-,CASSPTRGRGYEQYF
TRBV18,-,CASSPPQRGTYEQYF
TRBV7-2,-,CASSLSRDNEQFF
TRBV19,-,CASSWTGGGYTF
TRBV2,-,CASSVTGTKNIQYF
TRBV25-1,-,CASSVGETQYF
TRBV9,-,CASSVEQGYEQYF
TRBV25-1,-,CASSPQEPYGYTF
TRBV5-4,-,CASSVRAVNEQFF
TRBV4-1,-,CASSQVQGGGEAFF
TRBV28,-,CASSLWGTAVAKNIQYF
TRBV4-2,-,CASSQSLEAFF
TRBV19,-,CASSRDREGPNQPQHF
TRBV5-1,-,CASSWDGASGNTIYF
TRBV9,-,CASSLAGLYNEQFF
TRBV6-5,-,CASRRGDRSNYGYTF
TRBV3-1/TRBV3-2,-,CASSKDGGSETQYF
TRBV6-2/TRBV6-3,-,CASSYSRQGIVRGNQPQHF
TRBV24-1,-,CATSLPPFANEKLFF
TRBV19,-,CASSLGTGGHYGYTF
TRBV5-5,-,CASSLEGNYGYTF
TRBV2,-,CASSDGTEDYEQYF
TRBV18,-,CASSPPPSSGNTIYF
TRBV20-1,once,CSARDRDGYTF
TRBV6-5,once,CASRIRQGWSYEQYF
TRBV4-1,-,CASSLRTGYEQYF